Below are 4 T cell receptor beta chains sequenced from a single sample in a study of vaccination and CD4 T cells after COVID-19. These receptors' targets are unknown. As for treatment: approximately 9-day PBMC culture with coronavirus spike peptide pools or control peptides (ViraFEST assay). Sequenced with the Oncomine TCR Beta short-read assay was DNA taken from cultured CD4+ T cells. TCRdb reanalysed the PCR reads using MiXCR and keeps one entry per CDR3 protein. The sample has around 20,000 distinct CDR3 sequences, around 39% seen once; the top ten hold around 18%. The specimen comprised CD4+ T cells from blood, cultured in vitro, sampled before SARS-CoV-2 vaccination. These receptors were obtained from a human donor who received a COVID-19 vaccine.

J is TRBJ2-5 and V is TRBV20-1; 8 nucleotides match TRBD1. Germline CDR1 and CDR2: DFQATT and SNEGSKA (reference sequence). The CDR3 sequence is 14 residues long. J gave up 5 bases and V 5 bases, and 10 bases lay outside the gene matches. CDR3 nucleotides: TGCAGTGCTCCTCCGGGACAGGCTTTGGAGACCCAGTACTTC. This gives the protein CSAPPGQALETQYF.

The chain links TRBV6-1 to TRBJ1-1; unclear D gene. The CDR3 contains 12 residues. V lost 6 bases and J lost 0, with 5 bases in between. Germline CDR1 is MNHNS and CDR2 is SASEGT. Here the CDR3 DNA reads TGTGCCAGCAGGCTAATGAACACTGAAGCTTTCTTT. It is translated as CASRLMNTEAFF.

V is TRBV9 and J is TRBJ1-6; 10 nucleotides match TRBD1. V trimming: 5 bases; J trimming: 8 bases; junction bases outside the gene matches: 7. Germline V lookup: CDR1 SGDLS, CDR2 YYNGEE. This CDR3 contains 15 residues. The CDR3 loop reads CASSDRGRRDSPLHF. The DNA of the CDR3 is TGTGCCAGCAGTGACAGGGGGCGCCGGGATTCACCCCTCCACTTT.

The J gene is TRBJ1-1, the V gene TRBV5-6; D remains ambiguous. The germline V and J ends were trimmed by 0 bases and 3 bases, with 12 bases remaining between them. Germline V gives CDR1 SGHDT, CDR2 YYEEEE. CDR3 length equals 15 residues. In DNA, the CDR3 is TGTGCCAGCAGCTTGGCCCGTGGGTGGGACACTGAAGCTTTCTTT. As protein: CASSLARGWDTEAFF.